This T cell receptor (beta chain) was sequenced in a study of blood T cell repertoires in COVID-19. Overall study: Samples of COVID-19 (acute and convalescent) were obtained from the United States, Italy and Spain. PBMCs, B-cell-depleted T cells, or T cells were the source of the cDNA or gDNA that made up the material.

As processed by the authors: How many nucleated cells were present was estimated from reference gene primer amplification. TCRdb's table, derived via immunoSEQ multiplex PCR, lists solely in-frame clones and lacks some. The V and J calls and clone size are taken from that table; D and trimming were inferred from the DNA. The table has roughly 120,000 clones, roughly nine tenths seen once. The CDR3 is 15 residues long. From germline, CDR1 is SGHAT and CDR2 FQNNGV. V was trimmed by 0 bases and J by 2 bases, leaving 8 bases between them. The sequence derives from a human donor in a cohort sampled during active COVID-19. The J gene is TRBJ1-5, the V gene TRBV11-2; D is uncertain. Source material: peripheral blood. The CDR3 bases are TGTGCCAGCAGCTTAGATGGCGGGGGCAATCAGCCCCAGCATTTT. This translates into CASSLDGGGNQPQHF.